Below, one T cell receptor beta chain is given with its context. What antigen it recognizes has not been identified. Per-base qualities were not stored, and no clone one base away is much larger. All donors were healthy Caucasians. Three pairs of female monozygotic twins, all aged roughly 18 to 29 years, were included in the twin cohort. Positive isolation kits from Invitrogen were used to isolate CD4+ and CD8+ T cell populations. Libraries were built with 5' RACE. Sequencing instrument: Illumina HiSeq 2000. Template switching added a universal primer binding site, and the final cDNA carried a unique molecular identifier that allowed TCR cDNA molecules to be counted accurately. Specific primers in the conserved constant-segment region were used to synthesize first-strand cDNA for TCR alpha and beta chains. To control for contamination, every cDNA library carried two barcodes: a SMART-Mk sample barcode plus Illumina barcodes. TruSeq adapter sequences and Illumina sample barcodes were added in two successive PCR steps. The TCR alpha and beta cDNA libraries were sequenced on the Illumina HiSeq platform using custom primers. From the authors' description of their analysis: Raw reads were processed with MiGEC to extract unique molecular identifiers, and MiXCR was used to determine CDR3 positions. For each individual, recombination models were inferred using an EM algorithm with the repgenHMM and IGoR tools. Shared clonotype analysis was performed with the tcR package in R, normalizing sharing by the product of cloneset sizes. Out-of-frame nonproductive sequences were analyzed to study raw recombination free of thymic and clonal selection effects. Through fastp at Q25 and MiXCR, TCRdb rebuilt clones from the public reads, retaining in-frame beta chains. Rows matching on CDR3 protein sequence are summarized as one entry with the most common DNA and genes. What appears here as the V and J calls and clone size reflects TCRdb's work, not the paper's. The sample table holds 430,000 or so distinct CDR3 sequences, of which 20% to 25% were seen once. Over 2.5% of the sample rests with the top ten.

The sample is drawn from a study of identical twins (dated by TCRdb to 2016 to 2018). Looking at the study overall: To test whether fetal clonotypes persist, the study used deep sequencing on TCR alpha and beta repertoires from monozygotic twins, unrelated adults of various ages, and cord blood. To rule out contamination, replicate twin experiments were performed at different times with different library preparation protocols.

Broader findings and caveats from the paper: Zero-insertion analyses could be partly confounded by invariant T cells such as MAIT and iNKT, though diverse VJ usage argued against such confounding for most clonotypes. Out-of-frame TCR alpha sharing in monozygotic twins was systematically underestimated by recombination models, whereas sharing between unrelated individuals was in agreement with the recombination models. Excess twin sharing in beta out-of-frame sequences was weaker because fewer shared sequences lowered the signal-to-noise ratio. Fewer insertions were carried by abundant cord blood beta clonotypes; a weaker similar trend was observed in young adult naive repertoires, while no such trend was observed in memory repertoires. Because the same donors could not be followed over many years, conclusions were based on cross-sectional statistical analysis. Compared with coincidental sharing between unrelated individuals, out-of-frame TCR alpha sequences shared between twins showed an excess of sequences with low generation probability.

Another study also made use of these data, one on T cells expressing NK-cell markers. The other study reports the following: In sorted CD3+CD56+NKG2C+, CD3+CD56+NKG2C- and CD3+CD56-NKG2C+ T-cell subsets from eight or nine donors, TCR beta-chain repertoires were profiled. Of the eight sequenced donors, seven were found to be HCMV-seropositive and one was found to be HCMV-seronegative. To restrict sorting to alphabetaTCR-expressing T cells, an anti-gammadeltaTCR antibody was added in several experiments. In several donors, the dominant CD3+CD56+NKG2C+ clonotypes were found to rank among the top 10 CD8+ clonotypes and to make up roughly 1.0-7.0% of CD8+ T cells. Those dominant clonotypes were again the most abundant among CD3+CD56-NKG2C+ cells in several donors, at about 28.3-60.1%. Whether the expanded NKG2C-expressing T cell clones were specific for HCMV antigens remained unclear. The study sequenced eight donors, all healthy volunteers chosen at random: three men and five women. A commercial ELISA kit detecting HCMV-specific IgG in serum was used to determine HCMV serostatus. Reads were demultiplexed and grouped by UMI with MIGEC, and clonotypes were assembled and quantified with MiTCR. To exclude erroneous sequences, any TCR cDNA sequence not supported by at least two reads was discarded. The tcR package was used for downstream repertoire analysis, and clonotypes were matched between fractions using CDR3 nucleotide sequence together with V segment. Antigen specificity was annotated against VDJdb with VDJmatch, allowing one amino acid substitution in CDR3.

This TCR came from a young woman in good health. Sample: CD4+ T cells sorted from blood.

CDR3 loop: CASSGGVGETQYF. Here is the DNA: TGCGCCAGCAGCGGGGGAGTTGGCGAGACCCAGTACTTC. The chain uses TRBV5-1 and TRBJ2-5; the D assignment is uncertain and may be TRBD1 or TRBD2, with 5 bases supporting each. V gives up 4 bases and J gives up 5 bases, and the segment between their germline ends measures 12 bases. CDR1 and CDR2 (SGHRS, YFSETQ) derive from the germline V gene. The CDR3 goes from the cysteine to the phenylalanine over 13 residues. Only CDR3 DNA is held: 39 bases, read in frame from base 1.